The 10 T cell receptor beta chains below come from one sample, sequenced in a study of T cells in Graves' hyperthyroidism and ophthalmopathy. What was amplified from RNA transcripts were TCR beta CDR3 regions. A first-round RT-PCR of the TCR CDR3 used the HTBI primer set. Using its own MiXCR run on the multiplex PCR reads, TCRdb lists one record per CDR3 protein. The sample holds around 600,000 distinct CDR3 sequences, about 16% seen once. The specimen sequenced was blood. The source is a woman aged 35 to 49 with Graves' ophthalmopathy.

V and J are TRBV7-2 and TRBJ2-2, with TRBD1 matching over 7 bases. V was pared by 0 bases and J by 1 base, with 5 bases of the junction left unmatched. CDR1 is SGHTA, CDR2 FQGNSA, per germline. The CDR3 spans 17 residues. The CDR3 DNA reads TGTGCCAGCAGCTTAGCGCCAAGGACAGGGAACACCGGGGAGCTGTTTTTT. Protein: CASSLAPRTGNTGELFF.

This clonotype showed up just a few times. The germline gene is not matched at one end of the junction; a read error may be the cause. CDR3 loop: CSARGTSGGAQITDTQYF. The CDR3 DNA follows: TGCAGTGCGAGAGGGACTAGCGGGGGGGCGCAAATCACAGATACGCAGTATTTT. V gene TRBV20-1 combines with J gene TRBJ2-3; the match to TRBD2 covers 16 bases. CDR3 length: 18 amino acids. Germline assignment: CDR1 DFQATT and CDR2 SNEGSKA (reference sequence).

This clonotype was counted once. The chain combines TRBV5-1 with TRBJ2-2, with D perhaps given as TRBD1 or TRBD2 (6 bases each). The length of the CDR3 is 16 residues. The V and J ends lost 2 bases and 6 bases respectively, with 17 bases between them. Looked up from germline, CDR1 is SGHRS and CDR2 is YFSETQ. The CDR3 here is CASSLRGASDAGELFF. CDR3 in DNA: TGCGCCAGCAGCTTAAGGGGGGCTAGCGACGCCGGGGAGCTGTTTTTT.

Comment on this clonotype: A single base separates this from a much larger clone, so it may be a read error. The CDR3 carries no conserved terminal phenylalanine or tryptophan, so it likely arises from a read error. V gene TRBV5-1 combines with J gene TRBJ1-1; D not certain. The CDR3 sequence is 16 residues long. Trimming cost V 4 bases and J 6 bases, with 22 bases left between them. Germline loops: CDR1 SGHRS, CDR2 YFSETQ. CDR3 DNA sequence: TGCGCCAGCAGCCCAAACGGCCGAACGCAATTAGCTGAAGCTTTCTCT. Its protein product is CASSPNGRTQLAEAFS.

This chain links TRBV28 with TRBJ2-2; D possibly uses TRBD1 or TRBD2 (6 bases each). The CDR3 contains 16 residues. V was clipped by 4 bases and J by 4 bases, with 16 bases between them. CDR1 is MDHEN and CDR2 is SYDVKM in the germline V gene. The CDR3 is CASSWGAESLTGELFF. The CDR3 DNA reads as TGTGCCAGCAGTTGGGGGGCCGAATCCCTCACCGGGGAGCTGTTTTTT.

This clonotype was counted at least ten times. V and J are TRBV20-1 and TRBJ2-4; D might be TRBD1 (6 bases). Germline V gives CDR1 DFQATT, CDR2 SNEGSKA (reference sequence). The V end was cut by 0 bases, the J end by 0 bases, with 18 bases between. The CDR3 has 18 residues. CDR3 bases: TGCAGTGCTAGAGATCTCAGTGGGGGCGCCCGAGCCAAAAACATTCAGTACTTC. This encodes CSARDLSGGARAKNIQYF.

The chain links TRBV6-1 to TRBJ2-5, with D perhaps matching TRBD1 (5 bases). The CDR3 has 14 amino acids. Germline CDR1 and CDR2: MNHNS and SASEGT. V was shortened by 5 bases and J by 1 base, with 11 bases between the two germline ends. CDR3 sequence: CASSPTASQETQYF. CDR3 bases: TGTGCCAGCAGTCCGACAGCTTCCCAAGAGACCCAGTACTTC.

This clonotype was seen ten or more times. This rearrangement joins TRBV11-2 to TRBJ1-1, with D unresolved. V shed 0 bases and J shed 5 bases, with 19 bases lying between them. CDR3 length equals 17 residues. Germline assignment: CDR1 SGHAT and CDR2 FQNNGV. CDR3 amino acids: CASSLESLGRWGTEAFF. The CDR3, as DNA: TGTGCCAGCAGCTTAGAAAGCCTCGGACGGTGGGGTACTGAAGCTTTCTTT.

There are a few counts of this clonotype. The chain employs TRBV5-1 and TRBJ2-3, with D perhaps matching TRBD2 (5 bases). Trimming shortened V by 4 bases and J by 4 bases, and 16 bases separated the two germline ends. The CDR3 extends over 15 amino acids. Germline values: CDR1 SGHRS, CDR2 YFSETQ. The CDR3 reads CASSPTGSGADTQYF. CDR3 in DNA: TGCGCCAGCAGCCCCACGGGATCGGGTGCAGATACGCAGTATTTT.

This clonotype was recorded a few times. Sequence at one end of the junction differs from germline and may be a read error. The chain combines TRBV18 with TRBJ1-1; D is perhaps TRBD1 (5 bases). The germline V gene encodes CDR1 KGHSH and CDR2 LQKENI. The CDR3 is 12 residues long. Here the CDR3 reads CASPPGWTEAFF. CDR3 nucleotide sequence: TGTGCCAGCCCACCAGGGTGGACTGAAGCTTTCTTT.